Each of the 20 T cell receptor beta chains below was sequenced from the same sample in a study of T cell responses to AZD1222 COVID-19 vaccine (dated by TCRdb to the early 2020s). Libraries were constructed by the immunoSEQ multiplex PCR assay. Imported from immuneACCESS, the table was reduced by TCRdb to in-frame sequences with V and J called. These copies leave out some clones; in studies compared against another copy, an unresolved V gene accounts for under half, and the cause of the remainder is not known. The sample table contains about 93,000 clones; only one count was recorded for 89% of them. Roughly 2.8% of the sample rests with the top ten. The time point label corresponds to: baseline before first vaccination. Per the publication, the treatment or condition label means: meningococcal conjugate vaccine given as trial control. The sequenced sample was peripheral blood, obtained on day 0 of MenACWY control vaccination. The receptors come from an adult in good health.

V and J are TRBV6-2 or TRBV6-3 and TRBJ2-3, with unresolved D. Trimming took off 0 bases at V and 2 bases at J, with 6 bases between the two ends. The germline gives CDR1 MNHEY, CDR2 SVGEGT. This CDR3 contains 14 residues. In DNA form, the CDR3 reads TGTGCCAGCAGTTACTCAGGTACCACAGATACGCAGTATTTT. Its protein is CASSYSGTTDTQYF.

CDR3: CASKGPSSYNSPLHF. CDR3 in DNA: TGTGCCAGCAAAGGGCCCAGCTCCTATAATTCACCCCTCCACTTT. This chain uses TRBV3-1 (or the pseudogene TRBV3-2) with TRBJ1-6, with D uncertain. Trimming stripped 7 bases from V and 0 bases from J, with 10 bases between. CDR1 and CDR2 from the germline V gene are LGHDT and YNNKEL (reference sequence). This CDR3 spans 15 amino acids.

The V gene is TRBV28, the J gene TRBJ2-3; D is perhaps TRBD1 or TRBD2 (5 bases each). Germline lookup yields CDR1 MDHEN and CDR2 SYDVKM. The ends were cut back, 3 bases at V and 0 bases at J, with 10 bases in the middle. There are 15 residues in the CDR3. The CDR3 sequence is CASSFGDVSTDTQYF. In DNA form, the CDR3 reads TGTGCCAGCAGTTTTGGGGACGTGAGCACAGATACGCAGTATTTT.

The chain couples TRBV28 to TRBJ2-1; 10 bases match TRBD1. Trimming cost V 6 bases and J 8 bases; bases outside gene matches: 10. CDR3 length: 15 amino acids. CDR1 is MDHEN and CDR2 is SYDVKM in the germline V gene. The CDR3 spells CASSKPGTGAHEQFF. CDR3 DNA: TGTGCCAGCAGCAAACCCGGGACAGGGGCTCATGAGCAGTTCTTC.

The V and J genes are TRBV6-5 and TRBJ1-2; 8 nucleotides align to TRBD1. With 7 bases clipped from V and 1 base from J, the junction kept 5 bases outside the gene matches. Germline V CDR1 and CDR2: MNHEY, SVGAGI. The CDR3 consists of 14 residues. The CDR3 bases are TGTGCCAGCAAGAGGACAGGGATTAACTATGGCTACACCTTC. Its protein is CASKRTGINYGYTF.

The chain carries TRBV7-9 and TRBJ1-1, with TRBD1 as a possible D gene (6 bases). Germline V gives CDR1 SEHNR, CDR2 FQNEAQ (reference sequence). The germline V and J ends were trimmed by 1 base and 4 bases, with 13 bases remaining between them. The CDR3 is 15 amino acids. The CDR3 DNA reads TGTGCCAGCAGCTTAGGAGGGGGGCTCTTCACTGAAGCTTTCTTT. This codes for CASSLGGGLFTEAFF.

The V call is TRBV18, the J call TRBJ1-1; D is undetermined. Germline V gene data show CDR1 as KGHSH and CDR2 as LQKENI. Trimming removed 3 bases at V and 6 bases at J, with 8 bases between. This CDR3 region has 12 residues. Here the CDR3 reads CASSPSRPEAFF. As DNA, the CDR3 is TGTGCCAGCTCACCTTCTCGGCCTGAAGCTTTCTTT.

The chain combines TRBV7-3 with TRBJ2-1, with D possibly matching TRBD2 (7 bases). The CDR3 length is 18 residues. Trimming left V 4 bases short and J 4 bases short, with 23 bases between. Germline loops: CDR1 SGHTA, CDR2 FQGTGA. CDR3 sequence (DNA): TGTGCCAGCAGCTCCCAGGGTCTATCGGGGGGCCGATACAATGAGCAGTTCTTC. Its protein is CASSSQGLSGGRYNEQFF.

This rearrangement joins TRBV7-2 to TRBJ1-2; possible D gene TRBD1, 5 bases. Deletions cut 5 bases from V and 3 bases from J, with 16 bases between. The CDR3 contains 15 residues. CDR1 and CDR2 (germline): SGHTA, FQGNSA. The CDR3 loop is CASSPGGPPYYGYTF. The CDR3 DNA sequence: TGTGCCAGCAGCCCCGGGGGTCCTCCCTACTATGGCTACACCTTC.

The chain joins TRBV3-1 (or the pseudogene TRBV3-2) to TRBJ2-1, with D perhaps TRBD2 (6 bases). Per germline, CDR1 LGHDT and CDR2 YNNKEL (reference sequence). The CDR3 is 15 amino acids. Trimming took off 0 bases at V and 4 bases at J, with 10 bases between the two ends. CDR3 nucleotide sequence: TGTGCCAGCAGCCAAGATTCGGGACTTTACAATGAGCAGTTCTTC. Protein sequence: CASSQDSGLYNEQFF.

This sequence joins TRBV27 and TRBJ2-7; the D call may be TRBD1 or TRBD2 (5 bases each). Trimming shortened V by 2 bases and J by 2 bases, and 10 bases separated the two germline ends. Germline CDR1 MNHEY, CDR2 SMNVEV (reference sequence). CDR3 length: 14 amino acids. The CDR3 coding sequence is TGTGCCAGCAGTTTAAACGGGGCTACCTACGAGCAGTACTTC. It translates to CASSLNGATYEQYF.

The chain is built from TRBV5-4 and TRBJ2-7; D uncertain. This CDR3 has 13 amino acids. Germline V lookup: CDR1 SGHNT, CDR2 YYREEE (reference sequence). V was shortened by 2 bases and J by 4 bases, with 10 bases between the two germline ends. CDR3 sequence: CASSFGRNYEQYF. DNA of the CDR3: TGTGCCAGCAGCTTTGGCAGGAATTACGAGCAGTACTTC.

V and J are TRBV27 and TRBJ2-7; D call uncertain. The CDR3 consists of 13 residues. V shed 3 bases and J shed 1 base, with 7 bases lying between them. From germline, CDR1 is MNHEY and CDR2 SMNVEV (reference sequence). CDR3 region: CASSFGRSYEQYF. CDR3 in DNA: TGTGCCAGCAGTTTTGGCAGGTCCTACGAGCAGTACTTC.

The V gene is TRBV7-2, the J gene TRBJ1-5, with D perhaps matching TRBD1 (6 bases). V shed 5 bases and J shed 5 bases, with 10 bases lying between them. Germline V gene data show CDR1 as SGHTA and CDR2 as FQGNSA. The CDR3 contains 13 residues. CDR3: CASSRKGDQPQHF. The CDR3 DNA reads as TGTGCCAGCAGCAGGAAGGGGGATCAGCCCCAGCATTTT. Using reference TRBV7-2 and TRBJ1-5 for the parts outside the CDR3, the full variable domain is GAGVSQSPSNKVTEKGKDVELRCDPISGHTALYWYRQSLGQGLEFLIYFQGNSAPDKSGLPSDRFSAERTGGSVSTLTIQRTQQEDSAVYLCASSRKGDQPQHFGDGTRLSIL.

The V and J genes are TRBV7-2 and TRBJ2-3; TRBD2 matches at 7 bases. Germline V lookup: CDR1 SGHTA, CDR2 FQGNSA. The CDR3 covers 16 residues. V gave up 1 base and J gave up 0 bases; unmatched junction bases: 4. The CDR3 loop is CASSLDTSASTDTQYF. As DNA, the CDR3 is TGTGCCAGCAGCTTAGATACTAGCGCTAGCACAGATACGCAGTATTTT.

V gene TRBV3-1 (or the pseudogene TRBV3-2) combines with J gene TRBJ2-5; D gene ambiguous. From germline, CDR1 is LGHDT and CDR2 YNNKEL (reference sequence). The CDR3 extends over 15 amino acids. V shed 1 base and J shed 1 base, with 10 bases lying between them. Here the CDR3 DNA reads TGTGCCAGCAGCCAAGTCCGACGGAGCCAAGAGACCCAGTACTTC. Translating it yields CASSQVRRSQETQYF.

V is TRBV4-1 and J is TRBJ2-2; possibly TRBD1 or TRBD2 for D (6 bases each). Germline V gives CDR1 MGHRA, CDR2 YSYEKL. Deletions cut 1 base from V and 4 bases from J, with 10 bases between. This CDR3 is built from 15 residues. DNA of the CDR3: TGCGCCAGCAGCCAAGTGAAGGGGGGCACCGGGGAGCTGTTTTTT. Translating it yields CASSQVKGGTGELFF.

The chain joins TRBV9 to TRBJ1-3, with no clear D. V was shortened by 0 bases and J by 0 bases, with 7 bases between the two germline ends. This CDR3 contains 15 residues. Germline V gene sequence: CDR1 SGDLS, CDR2 YYNGEE. The CDR3 is CASSVAGNSGNTIYF. The CDR3 DNA is TGTGCCAGCAGCGTAGCGGGAAACTCTGGAAACACCATATATTTT.

The CDR3 DNA sequence: TGTGCCAGCAGCACCTGGACAGGGGGCGGATATGGCTACACCTTC. Protein sequence: CASSTWTGGGYGYTF. V gene TRBV13 combines with J gene TRBJ1-2, with 11 bases lining up with TRBD1. The CDR3 has 15 amino acids. CDR1 is PRHDT, CDR2 FYEKMQ, per germline (reference sequence). V was pared by 5 bases and J by 5 bases, with 7 bases of the junction left unmatched.

This chain joins TRBV5-1 and TRBJ2-5; possibly TRBD1 for D (6 bases). Trimming left V 4 bases short and J 1 base short, with 11 bases between. Germline V gives CDR1 SGHRS, CDR2 YFSETQ. The CDR3 has 14 residues. The CDR3 DNA is TGCGCCAGCAGCGTTGGACAGTCCCAAGAGACCCAGTACTTC. Its translation is CASSVGQSQETQYF.